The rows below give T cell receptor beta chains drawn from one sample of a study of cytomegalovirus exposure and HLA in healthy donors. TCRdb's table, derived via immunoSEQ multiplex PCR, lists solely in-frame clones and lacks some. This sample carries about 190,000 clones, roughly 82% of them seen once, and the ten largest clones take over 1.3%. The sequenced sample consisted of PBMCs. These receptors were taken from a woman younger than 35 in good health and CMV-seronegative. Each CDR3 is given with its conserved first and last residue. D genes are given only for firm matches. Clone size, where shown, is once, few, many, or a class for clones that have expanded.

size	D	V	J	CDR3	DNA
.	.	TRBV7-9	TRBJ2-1	CASSSPTGLNEQFF	TGTGCCAGCAGTTCACCTACAGGGCTCAATGAGCAGTTCTTC
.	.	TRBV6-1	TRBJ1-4	CASIQYVGGNEKLFF	TGTGCCAGCATTCAGTACGTGGGGGGAAATGAAAAACTGTTTTTT
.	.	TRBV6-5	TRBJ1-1	CASILNTEVNTEAFF	TGTGCCAGCATTCTGAATACGGAGGTGAACACTGAAGCTTTCTTT
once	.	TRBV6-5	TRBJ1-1	CASRRWPDENTEAFF	TGTGCCAGCAGGAGGTGGCCAGACGAGAACACTGAAGCTTTCTTT
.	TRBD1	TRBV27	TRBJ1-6	CASRQTTGVAYNSPLHF	TGTGCCAGCAGACAAACTACAGGGGTCGCTTATAATTCACCCCTCCACTTT
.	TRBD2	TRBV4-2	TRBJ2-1	CASSQGGLAGASEQFF	TGTGCCAGCAGCCAAGGGGGACTAGCGGGGGCTTCGGAGCAGTTCTTC
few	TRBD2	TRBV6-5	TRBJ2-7	CASSYPGTSGYEQYF	TGTGCCAGCAGTTACCCCGGGACTAGCGGCTACGAGCAGTACTTC
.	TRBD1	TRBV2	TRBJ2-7	CARRLPGQGGSYEQYF	TGTGCCAGGAGACTTCCGGGACAGGGCGGGTCCTACGAGCAGTACTTC
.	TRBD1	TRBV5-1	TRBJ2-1	CASSSSDREDGGPRIF	TGCGCCAGCAGCTCCTCGGACAGGGAGGACGGCGGACCCCGAATCTTC
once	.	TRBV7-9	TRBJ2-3	CASSLGAGRDTQYF	TGTGCCAGCAGCTTAGGTGCAGGCCGGGATACGCAGTATTTT
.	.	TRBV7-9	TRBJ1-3	CASSLGATGNTIYF	TGTGCCAGCAGCTTAGGGGCAACTGGAAACACCATATATTTT
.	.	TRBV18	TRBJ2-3	CASSPLAAGVSTDTQYF	TGTGCCAGCTCACCACTCGCGGCTGGAGTTAGCACAGATACGCAGTATTTT
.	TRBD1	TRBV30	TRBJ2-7	CAWSGTGIYEQYF	TGTGCCTGGAGTGGGACAGGGATCTACGAGCAGTACTTC
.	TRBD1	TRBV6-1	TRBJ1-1	CASSDTGGWTEAFF	TGTGCCAGCAGCGATACAGGGGGGTGGACTGAAGCTTTCTTT
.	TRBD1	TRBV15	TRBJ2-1	CATSSRQGGNEQFF	TGTGCCACCAGCAGTAGACAGGGTGGGAATGAGCAGTTCTTC
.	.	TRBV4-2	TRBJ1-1	CASSQDKWGDTEAFF	TGTGCCAGCAGCCAAGATAAATGGGGGGACACTGAAGCTTTCTTT
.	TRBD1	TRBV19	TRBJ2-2	CATTEGTGGTGELFF	TGTGCCACCACGGAGGGGACAGGGGGCACCGGGGAGCTGTTTTTT
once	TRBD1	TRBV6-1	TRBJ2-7	CASSEPRFRTGDYEQYF	TGTGCCAGCAGTGAACCAAGGTTCCGGACAGGGGACTACGAGCAGTACTTC
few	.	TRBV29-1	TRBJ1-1	CSVEKQTMNTEAFF	TGCAGCGTTGAAAAACAGACCATGAACACTGAAGCTTTCTTT
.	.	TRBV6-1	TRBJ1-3	CASSEYGQTPGNTIYF	TGTGCCAGCAGTGAATATGGTCAAACACCCGGAAACACCATATATTTT
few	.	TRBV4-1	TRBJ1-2	CASSRSRGQSIYGYTF	TGCGCCAGCAGCCGGTCCCGTGGGCAGTCCATCTATGGCTACACCTTC
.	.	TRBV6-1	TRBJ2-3	CASSVGPPGGTDTQYF	TGTGCCAGCAGTGTGGGCCCACCCGGGGGCACAGATACGCAGTATTTT
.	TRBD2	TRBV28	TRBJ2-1	CASRSPLAGNFNEQFF	TGTGCCAGCAGATCGCCACTAGCGGGAAACTTCAATGAGCAGTTCTTC
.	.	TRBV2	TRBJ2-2	CASSRTRNTGELFF	TGTGCCAGCAGCCGCACTAGAAACACCGGGGAGCTGTTTTTT
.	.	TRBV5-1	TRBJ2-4	CASSLEGTQGAKNIQYF	TGCGCCAGCAGCTTGGAAGGGACTCAGGGAGCCAAAAACATTCAGTACTTC
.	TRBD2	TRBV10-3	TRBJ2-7	CAISVGARLAAYEQYF	TGTGCCATCAGTGTCGGGGCCCGACTAGCTGCCTACGAGCAGTACTTC
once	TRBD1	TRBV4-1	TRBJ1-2	CASSQGTGGRNGYTF	TGCGCCAGCAGCCAGGGGACAGGGGGCAGGAATGGCTACACCTTC
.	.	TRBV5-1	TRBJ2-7	CASSLEIAVSYEQYF	TGCGCCAGCAGCTTGGAGATAGCGGTCTCCTACGAGCAGTACTTC
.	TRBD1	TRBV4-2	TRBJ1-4	CASSQRTGSTEKLFF	TGTGCCAGCAGCCAGCGGACAGGGTCTACGGAAAAACTGTTTTTT
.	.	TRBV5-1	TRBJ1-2	CASRSSGGRGGYTF	TGCGCCAGCAGGTCTTCGGGGGGGCGCGGTGGCTACACCTTC
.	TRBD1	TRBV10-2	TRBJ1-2	CASGDRAFYGYTF	TGCGCCAGTGGGGACAGGGCGTTCTATGGCTACACCTTC
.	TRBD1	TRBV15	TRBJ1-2	CATSRLGQGTNYGYTF	TGTGCCACCAGCAGATTGGGACAGGGAACTAACTATGGCTACACCTTC
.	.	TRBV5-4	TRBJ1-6	CASSLADRGYSPLHF	TGTGCCAGCAGCTTGGCCGATAGGGGCTATTCACCCCTCCACTTT
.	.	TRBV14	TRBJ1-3	CASSPLRRENTIYF	TGTGCCAGCAGCCCCTTAAGGCGGGAAAACACCATATATTTT
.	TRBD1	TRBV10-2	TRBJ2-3	CASSESRSGTDYTDTQYF	TGCGCCAGCAGTGAGTCGCGTTCGGGGACAGACTACACAGATACGCAGTATTTT
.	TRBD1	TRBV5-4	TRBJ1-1	CASSLAGGVTEAFF	TGTGCCAGCAGCTTGGCAGGGGGTGTTACTGAAGCTTTCTTT
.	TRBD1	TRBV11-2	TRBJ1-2	CASSRTGGANGYTF	TGTGCCAGCAGCCGTACAGGGGGCGCAAATGGCTACACCTTC
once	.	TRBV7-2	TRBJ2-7	CASRAGGGGTYEQYF	TGTGCCAGCAGAGCCGGTGGAGGAGGGACTTACGAGCAGTACTTC
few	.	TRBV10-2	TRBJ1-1	CASRQMNTEAFF	TGCGCCAGCAGACAGATGAACACTGAAGCTTTCTTT
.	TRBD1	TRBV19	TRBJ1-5	CASSKTGTGIRNQPQHF	TGTGCCAGTAGCAAAACCGGGACAGGGATTAGGAATCAGCCCCAGCATTTT
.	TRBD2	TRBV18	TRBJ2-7	CASSPLTSEAYEQYF	TGTGCCAGCTCACCGCTGACTAGCGAGGCCTACGAGCAGTACTTC
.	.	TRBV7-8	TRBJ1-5	CASSLVARGWVIEPQHF	TGTGCCAGCAGCTTAGTCGCGCGGGGTTGGGTTATTGAGCCCCAGCATTTT
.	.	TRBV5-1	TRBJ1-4	CASSLNRRSNEKLFF	TGCGCCAGCAGCTTAAACAGGCGCTCAAATGAAAAACTGTTTTTT
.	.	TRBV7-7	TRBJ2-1	CASSLDLSSYNEQFF	TGTGCCAGCAGCTTAGACTTGAGCTCCTACAATGAGCAGTTCTTC
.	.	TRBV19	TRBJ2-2	CASSSGVSTGELFF	TGTGCCAGTAGTTCAGGGGTCAGTACCGGGGAGCTGTTTTTT
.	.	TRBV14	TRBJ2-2	CASSQDIPGVPGELFF	TGTGCCAGCAGCCAAGACATCCCAGGTGTCCCCGGGGAGCTGTTTTTT
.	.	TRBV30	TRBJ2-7	CAWGNRLLSYEQYF	TGTGCCTGGGGAAACAGGCTCCTCTCCTACGAGCAGTACTTC
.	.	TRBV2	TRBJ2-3	CASTTYREYTDTQYF	TGTGCCAGCACCACATACAGGGAGTACACGGATACGCAGTATTTT
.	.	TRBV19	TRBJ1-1	CASTLPDSEAFF	TGTGCCAGTACTCTTCCCGACAGTGAAGCTTTCTTT